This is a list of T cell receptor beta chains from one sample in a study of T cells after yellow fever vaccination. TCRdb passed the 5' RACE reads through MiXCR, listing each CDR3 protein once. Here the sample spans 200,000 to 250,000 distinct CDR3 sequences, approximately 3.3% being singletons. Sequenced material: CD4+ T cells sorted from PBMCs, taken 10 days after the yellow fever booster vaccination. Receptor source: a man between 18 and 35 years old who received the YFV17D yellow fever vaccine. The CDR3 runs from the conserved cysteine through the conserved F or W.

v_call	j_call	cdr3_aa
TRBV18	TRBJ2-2	CASSPSSLGTGELFF
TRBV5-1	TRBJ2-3	CASSTRNRGTGTDTQYF
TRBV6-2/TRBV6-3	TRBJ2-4	CASSHIRGGADIQYF
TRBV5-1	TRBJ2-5	CASRGGETQYF
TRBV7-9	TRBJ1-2	CASSLDGRGYTF
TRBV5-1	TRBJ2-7	CASSGTTGPRQYF
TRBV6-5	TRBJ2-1	CASSSGAHEQFF
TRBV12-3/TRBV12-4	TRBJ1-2	CASSRQGGYGYTF
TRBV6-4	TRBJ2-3	CASSEGGWTDTQYF
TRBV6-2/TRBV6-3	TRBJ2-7	CASSTGYEQYF
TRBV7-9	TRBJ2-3	CASSPGGLWDTQYF
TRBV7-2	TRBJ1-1	CASSADRGPEAFF
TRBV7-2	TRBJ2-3	CASKGRGTDTQYF
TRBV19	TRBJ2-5	CASSTLQVGQETQYF
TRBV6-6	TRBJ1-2	CASKDGPRANYGYTF
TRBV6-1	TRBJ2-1	CASSQGSGFYNEQFF
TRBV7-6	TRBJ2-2	CASSLLAGAGTGELFF
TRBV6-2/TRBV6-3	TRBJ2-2	CASNRGQGNTGELFF
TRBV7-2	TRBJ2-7	CASSSNYGTGAYEQYF
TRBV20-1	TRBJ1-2	CSAATGDYGYTF
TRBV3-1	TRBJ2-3	CASSQDVSRGIDTQYF
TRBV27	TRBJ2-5	CASRQGAAETQYF
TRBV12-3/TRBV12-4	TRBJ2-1	CASSFRVANEQFF
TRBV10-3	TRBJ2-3	CAISDTDTQYF
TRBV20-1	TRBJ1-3	CSARDFRSRQGKGNTIYF
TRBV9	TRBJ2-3	CASSVARLAPDTQYF
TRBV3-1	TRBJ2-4	CASSQEWNQGVAKNIQYF
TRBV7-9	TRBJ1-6	CASSWDINSPLHF
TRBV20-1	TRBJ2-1	CSARDGASYNEQFF
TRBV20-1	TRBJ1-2	CSAPDAGIGYTF
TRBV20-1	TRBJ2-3	CSASDPPTDTQYF
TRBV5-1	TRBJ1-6	CASSLGTVASPLHF
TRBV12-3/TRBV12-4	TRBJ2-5	CASSFVGEETQYF
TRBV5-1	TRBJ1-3	CASSSGQWGNTIYF
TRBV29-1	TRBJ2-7	CSFRDRFDEQYF
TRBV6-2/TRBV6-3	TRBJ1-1	CASSTEPNTEAFF
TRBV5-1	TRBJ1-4	CASSWTEATNEKLFF
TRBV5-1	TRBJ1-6	CASSPYRGVNSPLHF
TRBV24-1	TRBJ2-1	CATSGRASGGHEQFF
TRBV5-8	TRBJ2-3	CASSPGTASLTDTQYF
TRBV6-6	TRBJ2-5	CASSYSMSRETQYF
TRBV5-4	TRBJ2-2	CASSLGGVGYRTGELFF
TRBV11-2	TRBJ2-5	CASSLAVDIIQETQYF
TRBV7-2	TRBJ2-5	CASGGQETQYF
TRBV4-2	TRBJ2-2	CASSQVPSRFAGELFF
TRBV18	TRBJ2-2	CASSHPGQGAIGELFF
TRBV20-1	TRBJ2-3	CSAREASHTDTQYF
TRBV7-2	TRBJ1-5	CASSLGPKVGQPQHF
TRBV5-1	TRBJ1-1	CASSLPGNTEAFF
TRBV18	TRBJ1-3	CASSQGAGNTIYF